This T cell receptor (beta chain) was identified during a study of blood T cells in healthy people across ages. Combining a sample-barcoded 5' primer with a J-beta primer mix, a second PCR ran for about 6 to 12 cycles. CDR3-containing paired-end reads numbering at least 3 million came from each sample. TCRdb called the 5' RACE reads again in MiXCR, with one record for every CDR3 protein. Of about 1.1 million distinct CDR3 sequences in the sample, more than 30% were seen once. The sequenced sample consisted of blood. This clonotype was obtained from a man between 18 and 35 years old in good health.

The CDR3 loop is CASSRTSGASYTQYF. The CDR3 DNA sequence: TGTGCCAGCAGCCGTACTAGCGGGGCGTCGTATACGCAGTATTTT. The rearrangement links TRBV9 to TRBJ2-3; 10 bases line up with TRBD2. The V gene's germline CDR1 is SGDLS and CDR2 YYNGEE. This CDR3 contains 15 residues. Trimming cost V 4 bases and J 7 bases; bases outside gene matches: 9.